A selection of T cell receptor beta chains follows, all from one sample in a study of T-cell reconstitution after alpha-beta-depleted transplantation in children. MiXCR, applied by TCRdb to the PCR reads, yields one record per CDR3 protein. There are 70,000 to 100,000 distinct CDR3 sequences in the sample; 9.5% to 15% occur only once, and about 15% lies in the top ten. This specimen was PBMCs from the stem cell graft donor, taken from the stem cell graft. Receptors originate from a human donor who donated a stem cell graft to a child with inherited bone marrow failure. Each CDR3 is given with its conserved first and last residue. Each record gives: V gene, CDR3 protein.

v_gene: TRBV7-2
CDR3aa: CASSSRDFTDTQYF

v_gene: TRBV10-3
CDR3aa: CAISDRVFSYEQYF

v_gene: TRBV6-5
CDR3aa: CASSYSSVGDTQYF

v_gene: TRBV7-2
CDR3aa: CASSLNKGSQETQYF

v_gene: TRBV18
CDR3aa: CASPQSIPAGGGEQYF

v_gene: TRBV18
CDR3aa: CASSPPAETHEQYF

v_gene: TRBV5-1
CDR3aa: CATNPDEGGYNEQFF

v_gene: TRBV7-6
CDR3aa: CASKNRGMETQYF

v_gene: TRBV11-3
CDR3aa: CASSLDPNRENTGELFF

v_gene: TRBV14
CDR3aa: CASSRGGLSNYGYTF

v_gene: TRBV24-1
CDR3aa: CATSDTGTSGVNEQFF

v_gene: TRBV10-3
CDR3aa: CASRESKNYNEQFF

v_gene: TRBV7-2
CDR3aa: CASRGQSGETQYF

v_gene: TRBV6-6
CDR3aa: CASSSPFFEAFF

v_gene: TRBV20-1
CDR3aa: CSANQWSRAYEQYF

v_gene: TRBV7-9
CDR3aa: CASSSGLAVVRSEQYF

v_gene: TRBV29-1
CDR3aa: CSVEDISQREEQFF

v_gene: TRBV7-2
CDR3aa: CASSRMRQGNTGELFF

v_gene: TRBV5-6
CDR3aa: CASSLALGAQETQYF

v_gene: TRBV7-2
CDR3aa: CASSLDNGREQFF

v_gene: TRBV6-5
CDR3aa: CASSYSGQMNTEAFF

v_gene: TRBV15
CDR3aa: CATRGRGTEAFF

v_gene: TRBV6-2/TRBV6-3
CDR3aa: CASSPREGHYEQYF

v_gene: TRBV7-2
CDR3aa: CASSLGLHTDTQYF

v_gene: TRBV5-6
CDR3aa: CASSLPGAGVTEQFF

v_gene: TRBV6-1
CDR3aa: CASTTGTGRTGELFF

v_gene: TRBV29-1
CDR3aa: CSVGWTGGDEQYF

v_gene: TRBV5-5
CDR3aa: CASSLRYRGDEAFF

v_gene: TRBV5-6
CDR3aa: CASSRTAQGDYGYTF

v_gene: TRBV10-2
CDR3aa: CASSFLSGYSYNEQFF

v_gene: TRBV2
CDR3aa: CASSESPLRATYEQYF

v_gene: TRBV29-1
CDR3aa: CSVPRTSGTFNEQFF

v_gene: TRBV28
CDR3aa: CASSSDPNTEAFF

v_gene: TRBV7-9
CDR3aa: CASSLGISNEQFF

v_gene: TRBV5-6
CDR3aa: CASSLIRDFDYEQYF

v_gene: TRBV5-1
CDR3aa: CASSLMTGGQDEQYF

v_gene: TRBV20-1
CDR3aa: CSARSFGQPQHF

v_gene: TRBV29-1
CDR3aa: CSVEGLAGTPGTQYF

v_gene: TRBV12-3/TRBV12-4
CDR3aa: CASSSTPGKNIQYF

v_gene: TRBV5-5
CDR3aa: CASSPASTDTQYF

v_gene: TRBV12-3/TRBV12-4
CDR3aa: CASRSAGANVLTF

v_gene: TRBV18
CDR3aa: CASSDTGTGQFF

v_gene: TRBV18
CDR3aa: CASSPSSNSPLHF

v_gene: TRBV4-3
CDR3aa: CASSQEPSPNTDTQYF

v_gene: TRBV4-2
CDR3aa: CASSQGLAWETQYF

v_gene: TRBV7-7
CDR3aa: CASSLGTSGGDTQYF

v_gene: TRBV7-2
CDR3aa: CASSFSVGSPLHF

v_gene: TRBV7-8
CDR3aa: CASSSGTREQYF

v_gene: TRBV5-6
CDR3aa: CDSSLFGDFYEQYF

v_gene: TRBV29-1
CDR3aa: CSVGTDPTDTQYF